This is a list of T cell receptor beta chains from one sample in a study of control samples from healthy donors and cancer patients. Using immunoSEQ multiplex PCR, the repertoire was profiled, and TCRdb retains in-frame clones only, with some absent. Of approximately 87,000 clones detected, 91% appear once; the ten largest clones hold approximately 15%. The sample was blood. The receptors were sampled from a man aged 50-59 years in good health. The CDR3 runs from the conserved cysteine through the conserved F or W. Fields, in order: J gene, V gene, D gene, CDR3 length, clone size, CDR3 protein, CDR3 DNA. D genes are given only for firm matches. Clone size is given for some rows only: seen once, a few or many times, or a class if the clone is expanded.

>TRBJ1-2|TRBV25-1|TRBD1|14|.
CASSVIGQGDGYIF
TGTGCCAGCAGTGTTATCGGACAGGGGGATGGCTACATCTTC
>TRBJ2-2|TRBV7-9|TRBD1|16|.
CAIEPPTGRRAGELFF
TGTGCCATTGAACCTCCGACAGGGCGGAGAGCCGGGGAGCTGTTTTTT
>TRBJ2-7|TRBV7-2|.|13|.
CASSLESGGEQYF
TGTGCCAGCAGCTTAGAATCCGGGGGCGAGCAGTACTTC
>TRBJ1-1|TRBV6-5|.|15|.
CAGRDTSVYHTEAFF
TGTGCCGGGAGGGACACCTCTGTGTATCACACTGAAGCTTTCTTT
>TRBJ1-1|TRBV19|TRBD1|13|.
CASSIAQGTEAFF
TGTGCCAGTAGTATAGCACAGGGGACTGAAGCTTTCTTT
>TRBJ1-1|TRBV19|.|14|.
CASTEGYMNTEAFF
TGTGCCAGTACGGAGGGGTACATGAACACTGAAGCTTTCTTT
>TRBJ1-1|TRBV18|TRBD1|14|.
CASSPDRGHTEAFF
TGTGCCAGCTCACCTGACAGGGGACACACTGAAGCTTTCTTT
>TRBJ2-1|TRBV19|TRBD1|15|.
CASSRTGQQEHEQFF
TGTGCCAGTAGTCGGACAGGCCAACAGGAACATGAGCAGTTCTTC
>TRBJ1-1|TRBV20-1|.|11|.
CSARGAAEAFF
TGCAGTGCTAGGGGTGCAGCTGAAGCTTTCTTT
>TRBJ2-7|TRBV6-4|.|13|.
CASSDPPQYEQYF
TGTGCCAGCAGTGACCCCCCTCAGTACGAGCAGTACTTC
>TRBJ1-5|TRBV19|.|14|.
CASSTVNSNQPQHF
TGTGCCAGTAGTACGGTGAATAGCAATCAGCCCCAGCATTTT
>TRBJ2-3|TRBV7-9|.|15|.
CASSLGLEGVGTQYF
TGTGCCAGCAGCTTAGGACTAGAGGGGGTGGGCACGCAGTATTTT
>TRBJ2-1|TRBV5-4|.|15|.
CASSLLVSLTGEQFF
TGTGCCAGCAGCTTATTAGTGAGTCTCACGGGTGAGCAGTTCTTC
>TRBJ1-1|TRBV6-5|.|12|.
CASSSGNTEAFF
TGTGCCAGCAGTTCGGGGAACACTGAAGCTTTCTTT
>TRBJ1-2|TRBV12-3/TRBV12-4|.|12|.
CASSRDNYGYTF
TGTGCCAGCAGCCGGGACAATTATGGCTACACCTTC
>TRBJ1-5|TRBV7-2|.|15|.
CASSLVAGENQPQHF
TGTGCCAGCAGCTTAGTGGCCGGGGAGAATCAGCCCCAGCATTTT
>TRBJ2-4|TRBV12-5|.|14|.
CASGPRPEANIQYF
TGTGCTAGTGGCCCGAGACCAGAAGCAAACATTCAGTACTTC
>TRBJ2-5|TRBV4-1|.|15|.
CASSRPGEHQETQYF
TGCGCCAGCAGCCGCCCCGGAGAACACCAAGAGACCCAGTACTTC
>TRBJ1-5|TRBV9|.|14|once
CASSVGGGNQPQHF
TGTGCCAGCAGCGTAGGGGGCGGCAATCAGCCCCAGCATTTT
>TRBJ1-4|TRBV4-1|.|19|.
CASSQESGFFGGASEKLFF
TGCGCCAGCAGCCAAGAATCTGGGTTCTTCGGAGGCGCGAGTGAAAAACTGTTTTTT
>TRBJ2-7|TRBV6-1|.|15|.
CASSEERGKSYEQYF
TGTGCCAGCAGTGAAGAGAGGGGCAAATCCTACGAGCAGTACTTC
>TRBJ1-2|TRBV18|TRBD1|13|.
CASSPGTGQGYTF
TGTGCCAGCTCACCCGGGACAGGGCAAGGCTACACCTTC
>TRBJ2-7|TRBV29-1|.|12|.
CSVLDRTYEQYF
TGCAGCGTTCTAGACCGAACCTACGAGCAGTACTTC
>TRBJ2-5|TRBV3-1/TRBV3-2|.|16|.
CASSPQGKGGEETQYF
TGTGCCAGCAGCCCGCAGGGGAAAGGGGGTGAAGAGACCCAGTACTTC
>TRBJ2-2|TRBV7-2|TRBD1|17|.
CASSLYLDRGGTGELFF
TGTGCCAGCAGCCTCTACTTGGACAGGGGAGGGACCGGGGAGCTGTTTTTT
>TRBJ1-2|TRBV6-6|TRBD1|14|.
CASAGTGDNYGYTF
TGTGCCAGCGCCGGGACAGGGGACAACTATGGCTACACCTTC
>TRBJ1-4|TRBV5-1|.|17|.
CASSPTRGADLSEKLFF
TGCGCCAGCAGCCCTACCCGCGGTGCCGATTTAAGCGAAAAACTGTTTTTT
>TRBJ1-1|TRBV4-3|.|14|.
CASSQDLRLSEAFF
TGCGCCAGCAGCCAAGATCTCAGGTTATCTGAAGCTTTCTTT
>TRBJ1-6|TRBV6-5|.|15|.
CASSYSGTANSPLHF
TGTGCCAGCAGTTACTCCGGGACCGCCAATTCACCCCTCCACTTT
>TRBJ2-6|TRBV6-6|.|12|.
CASLAGANVLTF
TGTGCCAGCCTAGCTGGGGCCAACGTCCTGACTTTC
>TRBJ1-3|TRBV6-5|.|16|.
CASSYTTESSGNTIYF
TGTGCCAGCAGTTACACTACAGAGAGCTCTGGAAACACCATATATTTT
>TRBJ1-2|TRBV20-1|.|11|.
CSARNPGGYTF
TGCAGTGCTAGAAACCCTGGGGGCTACACCTTC
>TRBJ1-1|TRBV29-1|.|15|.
CSVRTAGGPNTEAFF
TGCAGCGTGCGTACGGCGGGGGGACCGAACACTGAAGCTTTCTTT
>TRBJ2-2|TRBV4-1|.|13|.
CASSQDVRGELFF
TGCGCCAGCAGCCAAGACGTTCGCGGGGAGCTGTTTTTT
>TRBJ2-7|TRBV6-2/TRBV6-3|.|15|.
CASSYLTAGLSEQYF
TGTGCCAGCAGTTACCTAACAGCCGGTTTGAGCGAGCAGTACTTC
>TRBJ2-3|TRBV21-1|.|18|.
CASSNKKRTRTSTDTQYF
TGTGCCAGCTCCAATAAAAAACGGACACGCACTAGCACAGATACGCAGTATTTT
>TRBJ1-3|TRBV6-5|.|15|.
CASSFREGAGNTIYF
TGTGCCAGCAGTTTTCGGGAGGGGGCTGGAAACACCATATATTTT
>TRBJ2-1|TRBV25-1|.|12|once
CASEDRYNEQFF
TGTGCCTCCGAGGACAGATACAATGAGCAGTTCTTC
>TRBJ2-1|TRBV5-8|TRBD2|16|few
CASSLDRRGGAGEQFF
TGTGCCAGCAGCTTGGACCGGCGGGGGGGCGCGGGTGAGCAGTTCTTC
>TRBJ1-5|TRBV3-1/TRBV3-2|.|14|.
CASSPSWANQPQHF
TGTGCCAGCAGCCCCTCGTGGGCAAATCAGCCCCAGCATTTT
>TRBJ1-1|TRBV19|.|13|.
CASSRGLNTEAFF
TGTGCCAGTAGTAGGGGTTTGAACACTGAAGCTTTCTTT
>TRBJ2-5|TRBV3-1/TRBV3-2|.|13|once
CASSGTLLETQYF
TGTGCCAGCAGCGGGACCCTCCTGGAGACCCAGTACTTC
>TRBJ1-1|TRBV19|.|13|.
CASTIPGERQAFF
TGTGCCAGTACCATACCAGGGGAGCGTCAAGCTTTCTTT
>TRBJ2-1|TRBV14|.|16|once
CASSQETRALYNEQFF
TGTGCCAGCAGCCAAGAGACCAGAGCCCTATACAATGAGCAGTTCTTC
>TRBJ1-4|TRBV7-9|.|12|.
CASSRTQEKLFF
TGTGCCAGCAGCCGGACGCAGGAAAAACTGTTTTTT